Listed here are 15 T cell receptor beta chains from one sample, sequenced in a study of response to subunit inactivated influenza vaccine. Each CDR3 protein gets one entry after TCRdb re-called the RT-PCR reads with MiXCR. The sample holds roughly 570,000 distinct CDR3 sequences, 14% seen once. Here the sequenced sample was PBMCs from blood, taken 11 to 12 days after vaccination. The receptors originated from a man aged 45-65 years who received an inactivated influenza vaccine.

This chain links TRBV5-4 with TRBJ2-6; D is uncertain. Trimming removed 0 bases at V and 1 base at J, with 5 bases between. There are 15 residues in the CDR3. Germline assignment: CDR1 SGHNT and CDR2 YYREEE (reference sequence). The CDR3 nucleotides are TGTGCCAGCAGCTTGGATCAGTCTGGGGCCAACGTCCTGACTTTC. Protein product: CASSLDQSGANVLTF.

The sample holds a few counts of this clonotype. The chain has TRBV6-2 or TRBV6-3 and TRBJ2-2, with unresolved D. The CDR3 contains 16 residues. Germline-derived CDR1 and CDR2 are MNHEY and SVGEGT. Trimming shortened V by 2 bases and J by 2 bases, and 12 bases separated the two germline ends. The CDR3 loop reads CASSYLPGYNTGELFF. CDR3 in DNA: TGTGCCAGCAGTTACCTCCCGGGCTATAACACCGGGGAGCTGTTTTTT.

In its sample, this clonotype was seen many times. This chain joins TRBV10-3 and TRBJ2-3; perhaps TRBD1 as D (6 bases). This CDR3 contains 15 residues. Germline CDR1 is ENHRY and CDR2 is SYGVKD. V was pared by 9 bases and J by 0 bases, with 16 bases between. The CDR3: CAIQGRPTSTDTQYF. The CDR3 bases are TGTGCCATTCAGGGGCGGCCCACTAGCACAGATACGCAGTATTTT.

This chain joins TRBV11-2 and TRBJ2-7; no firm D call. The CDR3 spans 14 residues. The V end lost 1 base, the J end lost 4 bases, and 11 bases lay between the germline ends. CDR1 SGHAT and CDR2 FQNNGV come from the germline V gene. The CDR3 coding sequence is TGTGCCAGCAGCTTAGGCTTCGGCGGTTACGAGCAGTACTTC. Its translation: CASSLGFGGYEQYF.

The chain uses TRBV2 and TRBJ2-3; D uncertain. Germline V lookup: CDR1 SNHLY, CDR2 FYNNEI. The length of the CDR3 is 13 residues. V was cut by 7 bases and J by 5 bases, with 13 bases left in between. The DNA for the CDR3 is TGTGCCAGCATGGGCCGGGTTTTAGATACGCAGTATTTT. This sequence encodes CASMGRVLDTQYF.

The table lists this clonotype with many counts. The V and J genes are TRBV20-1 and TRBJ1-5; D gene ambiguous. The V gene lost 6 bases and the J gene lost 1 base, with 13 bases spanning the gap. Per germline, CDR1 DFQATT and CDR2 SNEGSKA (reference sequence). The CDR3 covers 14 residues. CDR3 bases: TGCAGTGCCAGCGAGCAGACGAGCAATCAGCCCCAGCATTTT. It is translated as CSASEQTSNQPQHF.

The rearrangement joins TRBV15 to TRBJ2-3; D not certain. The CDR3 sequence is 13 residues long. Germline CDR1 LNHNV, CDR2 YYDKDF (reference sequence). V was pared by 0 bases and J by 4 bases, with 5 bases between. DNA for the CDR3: TGTGCCACCAGCAGAGATCTTGCAGATACGCAGTATTTT. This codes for CATSRDLADTQYF.

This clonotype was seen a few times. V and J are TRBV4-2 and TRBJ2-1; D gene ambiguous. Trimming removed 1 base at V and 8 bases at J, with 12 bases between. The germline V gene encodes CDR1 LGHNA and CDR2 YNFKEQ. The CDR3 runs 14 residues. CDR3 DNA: TGTGCCAGCAGCCAAGTCACTCCCAGCGATGAGCAGTTCTTC. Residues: CASSQVTPSDEQFF.

Written as DNA, the CDR3 is TGTGCCAGCAGTCCTATAGCGGGAGGGGGCTACAATGAGCAGTTCTTC. Its protein is CASSPIAGGGYNEQFF. The rearrangement joins TRBV27 to TRBJ2-1, with TRBD2 identical over 11 bases. The V gene's germline CDR1 is MNHEY and CDR2 SMNVEV (reference sequence). After removal of 5 bases from V and 3 bases from J, the junction contained 6 bases not matched to a gene. The CDR3 contains 16 residues.

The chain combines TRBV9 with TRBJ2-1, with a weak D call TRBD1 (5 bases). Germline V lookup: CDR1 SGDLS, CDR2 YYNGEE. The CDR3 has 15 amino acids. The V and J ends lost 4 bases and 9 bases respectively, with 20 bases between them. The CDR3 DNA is TGTGCCAGCAGCCCACCTGGGGCATTTTTGCCTGAGCAGTTCTTC. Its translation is CASSPPGAFLPEQFF.

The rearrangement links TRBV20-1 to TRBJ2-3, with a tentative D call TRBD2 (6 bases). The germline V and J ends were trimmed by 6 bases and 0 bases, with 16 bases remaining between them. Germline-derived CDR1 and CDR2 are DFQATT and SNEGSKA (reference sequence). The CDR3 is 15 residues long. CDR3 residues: CSATQSGASTDTQYF. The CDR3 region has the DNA TGCAGTGCCACCCAGTCGGGAGCTAGCACAGATACGCAGTATTTT.

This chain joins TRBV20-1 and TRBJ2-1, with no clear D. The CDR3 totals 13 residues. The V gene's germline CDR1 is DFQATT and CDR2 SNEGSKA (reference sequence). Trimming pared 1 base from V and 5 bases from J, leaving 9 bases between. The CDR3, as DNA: TGCAGTGCTAGAGGATTCAGCGACAATGAGCAGTTCTTC. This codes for CSARGFSDNEQFF.

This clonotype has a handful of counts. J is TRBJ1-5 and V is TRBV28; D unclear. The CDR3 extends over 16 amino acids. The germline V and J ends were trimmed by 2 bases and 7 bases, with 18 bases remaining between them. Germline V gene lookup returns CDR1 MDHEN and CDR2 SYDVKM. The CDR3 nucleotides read TGTGCCAGCAGTTTAGTCCTATGGGGTCAGTCGCAGCCCCAGCATTTT. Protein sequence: CASSLVLWGQSQPQHF.

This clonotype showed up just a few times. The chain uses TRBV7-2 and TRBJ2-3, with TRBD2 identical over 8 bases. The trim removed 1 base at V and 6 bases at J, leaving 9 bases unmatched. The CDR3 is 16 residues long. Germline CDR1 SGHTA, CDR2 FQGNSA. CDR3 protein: CASSLDGGGTPDTQYF. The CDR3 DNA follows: TGTGCCAGCAGCTTAGATGGCGGGGGGACCCCCGATACGCAGTATTTT.

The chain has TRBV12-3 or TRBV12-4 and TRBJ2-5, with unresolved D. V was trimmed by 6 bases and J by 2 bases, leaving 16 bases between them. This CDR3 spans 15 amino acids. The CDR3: CASSLGLSRQETQYF. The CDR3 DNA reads TGTGCCAGCAGCCTAGGGCTCTCCCGGCAAGAGACCCAGTACTTC.